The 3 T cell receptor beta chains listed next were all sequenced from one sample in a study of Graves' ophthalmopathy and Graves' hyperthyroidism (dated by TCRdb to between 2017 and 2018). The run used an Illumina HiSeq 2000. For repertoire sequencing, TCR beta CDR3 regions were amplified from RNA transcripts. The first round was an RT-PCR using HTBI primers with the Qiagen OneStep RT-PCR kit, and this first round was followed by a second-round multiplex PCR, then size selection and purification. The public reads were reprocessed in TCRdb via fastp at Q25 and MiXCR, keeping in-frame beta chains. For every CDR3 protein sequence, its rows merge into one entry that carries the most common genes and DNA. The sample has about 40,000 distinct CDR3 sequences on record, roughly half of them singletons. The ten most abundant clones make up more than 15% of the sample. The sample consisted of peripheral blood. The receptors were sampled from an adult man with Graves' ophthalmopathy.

CDR3 sequence: CASMDGSGNTF. CDR3 coding DNA: TGTGCCAGCATGGATGGCTCTGGAAACACCTTC. The rearrangement joins TRBV6-1 to TRBJ1-2, with unresolved D. CDR1 is MNHNS, CDR2 SASEGT, per germline. The CDR3 has 11 amino acids. V was cut by 7 bases and J by 12 bases, with 15 bases left in between.

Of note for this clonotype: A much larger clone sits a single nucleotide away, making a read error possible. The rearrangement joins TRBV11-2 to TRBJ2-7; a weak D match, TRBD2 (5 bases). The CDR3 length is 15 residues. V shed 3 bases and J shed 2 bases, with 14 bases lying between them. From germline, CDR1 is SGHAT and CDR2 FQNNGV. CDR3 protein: CASSFSGVSAYEQYF. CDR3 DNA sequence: TGTGCCAGCAGCTTTTCCGGGGTCAGCGCCTACGAGCAGTACTTC. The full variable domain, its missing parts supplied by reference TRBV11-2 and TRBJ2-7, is EAGVAQSPRYKIIEKRQSVAFWCNPISGHATLYWYQQILGQGPKLLIQFQNNGVVDDSQLPKDRFSAERLKGVDSTLKIQPAKLEDSAVYLCASSFSGVSAYEQYFGPGTRLTVT.

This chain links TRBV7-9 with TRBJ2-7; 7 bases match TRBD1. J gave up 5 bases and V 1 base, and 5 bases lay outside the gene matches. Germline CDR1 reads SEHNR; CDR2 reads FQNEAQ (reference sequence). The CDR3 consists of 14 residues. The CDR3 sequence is CASSLGQGVNEQYF. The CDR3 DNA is TGTGCCAGCAGCTTAGGACAGGGAGTCAACGAGCAGTACTTC.